One sample yielded the 28 T cell receptor beta chains listed below, sequenced in a study of shared clonotypes between healthy human individuals. Terminally differentiated effector memory CD45RA+ cells were left out of the naive CD8 fraction, which was CD45RO-negative and positively selected for CCR7. This table comes from immunoSEQ multiplex PCR, and its TCRdb copy is limited to in-frame clones, with some not included. Of a few million clones in the sample, roughly 93% were seen once. Sequencing input: naive CD8+ T cells from PBMCs. The receptors stem from a man aged 18 to 29 in good health. Some clones in this sample may be carry-over from other donors' samples.

V and J are TRBV5-6 and TRBJ2-7; D might be TRBD2 (6 bases). Germline CDR1 and CDR2: SGHDT and YYEEEE. Between the trimmed V and J ends, which lost 1 base and 5 bases, there was a span of 10 bases. CDR3 length equals 13 residues. CDR3 loop: CASSLRGIHEQYF. The CDR3 DNA reads as TGTGCCAGCAGCTTGCGGGGGATCCACGAGCAGTACTTC.

The chain uses TRBV29-1 and TRBJ2-3; D gene uncertain. The CDR3 sequence is 15 residues long. Trimming left V 4 bases short and J 1 base short, with 15 bases between. CDR1 is SQVTM and CDR2 is ANQGSEA in the germline V gene. CDR3 bases: TGCAGCGTTGTGGGTAGCAGAACCCGCACAGATACGCAGTATTTT. Translated: CSVVGSRTRTDTQYF.

The rearrangement joins TRBV7-8 to TRBJ2-3, with D tentatively TRBD1 (5 bases). The CDR3 has 16 amino acids. V was shortened by 5 bases and J by 2 bases, with 17 bases between the two germline ends. The germline CDR1 and CDR2 sequences are SGHVS and FQNEAQ. This chain's CDR3 is CASSVPSTGSTDTQYF. The CDR3 DNA is TGTGCCAGCAGCGTTCCTTCTACAGGATCCACAGATACGCAGTATTTT.

The rearrangement uses TRBV4-2 and TRBJ2-5, with 11 bases aligning to TRBD2. Trimming took 1 base from V and 4 from J; bases not matched to a gene: 11. The CDR3 totals 18 residues. Germline V gives CDR1 LGHNA, CDR2 YNFKEQ. In DNA form, the CDR3 reads TGTGCCAGCAGCCAAGTCCCCCTAACTAGCGGGAGTGGAGAGACCCAGTACTTC. Its protein is CASSQVPLTSGSGETQYF.

This sequence joins TRBV27 and TRBJ1-5, with a weak D call TRBD1 (6 bases). Germline lookup yields CDR1 MNHEY and CDR2 SMNVEV (reference sequence). Trimming cost V 8 bases and J 5 bases, with 31 bases left between them. The CDR3 is 19 residues long. DNA for the CDR3: TGTGCCAGCCGCATGGTGGGGGGCGCATTCGAGGTGGGGCATCAGCCCCAGCATTTT. It codes for CASRMVGGAFEVGHQPQHF.

The chain has TRBV7-6 and TRBJ2-2; no definite D call. Trimming left V 5 bases short and J 5 bases short, with 30 bases between. Germline V CDR1 and CDR2: SGHVS, FNYEAQ. The CDR3 totals 20 residues. The CDR3 region has the DNA TGTGCCAGCAGCCCTTGGAGCTCAGCCAAAGGGCGCGGATTTACCGGGGAGCTGTTTTTT. Protein product: CASSPWSSAKGRGFTGELFF. The variable domain in full, with the rest retrieved from reference TRBV7-6 and TRBJ2-2, is GAGVSQSPRYKVTKRGQDVALRCDPISGHVSLYWYRQALGQGPEFLTYFNYEAQQDKSGLPNDRFSAERPEGSISTLTIQRTEQRDSAMYRCASSPWSSAKGRGFTGELFFGEGSRLTVL.

This clone came up once. This chain connects TRBV18 to TRBJ2-1; TRBD2 matches 10 bases. CDR1 KGHSH and CDR2 LQKENI come from the germline V gene. The CDR3 is 16 amino acids. V was clipped by 0 bases and J by 3 bases; unmatched bases: 2. The CDR3 protein is CASSPPSGRLYNEQFF. DNA of the CDR3: TGTGCCAGCTCACCACCTAGCGGGAGGCTCTACAATGAGCAGTTCTTC.

This clone has only a few counts. The V call is TRBV7-9, the J call TRBJ2-7, with 11 bases fitting TRBD1. The CDR3 is made up of 18 amino acids. The germline CDR1 and CDR2 sequences are SEHNR and FQNEAQ (reference sequence). The V segment lost 3 bases and the J segment 4 bases; nucleotides outside the gene matches: 14. In nucleotides, the CDR3 is TGTGCCAGCAGCTTCAGCCCCGTCGGACAGGGGGCACCTTACGAGCAGTACTTC. Amino acid sequence: CASSFSPVGQGAPYEQYF.

The chain joins TRBV15 to TRBJ2-1; D is undetermined. The CDR3 covers 15 residues. The germline gives CDR1 LNHNV, CDR2 YYDKDF (reference sequence). Trimming removed 4 bases at V and 4 bases at J, with 14 bases between. This chain's CDR3 is CATSKGKTEYNEQFF. In DNA, the CDR3 is TGTGCCACCAGCAAGGGCAAGACGGAATACAATGAGCAGTTCTTC.

This sequence joins TRBV19 and TRBJ2-2, with D possibly matching TRBD1 (5 bases). V was trimmed by 3 bases and J by 4 bases, leaving 15 bases between them. The CDR3 has 16 amino acids. The germline V gene encodes CDR1 LNHDA and CDR2 SQIVND (reference sequence). CDR3 region: CASSMGKGSSTGELFF. The CDR3 DNA is TGTGCCAGTAGTATGGGGAAGGGGTCGAGCACCGGGGAGCTGTTTTTT. Full variable domain (outside the CDR3, taken from reference TRBV19 and TRBJ2-2): DGGITQSPKYLFRKEGQNVTLSCEQNLNHDAMYWYRQDPGQGLRLIYYSQIVNDFQKGDIAEGYSVSREKKESFPLTVTSAQKNPTAFYLCASSMGKGSSTGELFFGEGSRLTVL.

This chain links TRBV9 with TRBJ2-3; 9 bases agree with TRBD1. V dropped 3 bases and J dropped 2; count of bases not matched to a gene: 7. The CDR3 runs 16 residues. Germline lookup yields CDR1 SGDLS and CDR2 YYNGEE. The DNA for the CDR3 is TGTGCCAGCAGCGGTGGGGACAGGGAAGCCACAGATACGCAGTATTTT. This encodes CASSGGDREATDTQYF.

The J gene is TRBJ2-2, the V gene TRBV9, with 11 bases fitting TRBD1. V shed 3 bases and J 7 bases; nucleotides not matched to a gene: 5. This CDR3 is built from 15 residues. Germline V CDR1 and CDR2: SGDLS, YYNGEE. CDR3 loop: CASSEDRGLGGELFF. The CDR3 region has the DNA TGTGCCAGCAGCGAGGACAGGGGGCTCGGCGGGGAGCTGTTTTTT.

This clone appeared a single time. V usage is TRBV10-3 and J usage is TRBJ2-1, with D hard to call. The germline V and J ends were trimmed by 3 bases and 8 bases, with 14 bases remaining between them. Germline assignment: CDR1 ENHRY and CDR2 SYGVKD. The CDR3 sequence is 14 residues long. The CDR3 region is CAISDLGLVYEQFF. The DNA of the CDR3 is TGTGCCATCAGTGACCTGGGCCTGGTGTATGAGCAGTTCTTC.

This chain links TRBV6-1 with TRBJ1-4; D unclear. Germline values: CDR1 MNHNS, CDR2 SASEGT. The CDR3 extends over 15 amino acids. The ends were cut back, 6 bases at V and 5 bases at J, with 16 bases in the middle. CDR3 loop: CASSHPSLNNEKLFF. DNA of the CDR3: TGTGCCAGCAGCCACCCCTCGTTGAACAATGAAAAACTGTTTTTT.

The rearrangement links TRBV7-9 to TRBJ2-1, with 11 bases lining up with TRBD2. There are 15 residues in the CDR3. CDR1 and CDR2 (germline): SEHNR, FQNEAQ (reference sequence). V gave up 5 bases and J gave up 7 bases; unmatched junction bases: 7. CDR3 nucleotide sequence: TGTGCCAGCAGCCCTACTAGCGGGAGTGATAATGAGCAGTTCTTC. Its protein is CASSPTSGSDNEQFF.

The J gene is TRBJ2-7, the V gene TRBV6-1; 9 bases agree with TRBD2. The V and J ends lost 6 bases and 7 bases, in that order; junction bases with no gene match: 10. The CDR3 has 14 residues. CDR1 is MNHNS, CDR2 SASEGT, per germline. This chain's CDR3 is CASRRLAGDREQYF. CDR3 coding DNA: TGTGCCAGCAGGAGATTAGCGGGAGATCGTGAGCAGTACTTC.

J is TRBJ1-2 and V is TRBV27, with 12 bases lining up with TRBD1. Looked up from germline, CDR1 is MNHEY and CDR2 is SMNVEV (reference sequence). After removal of 0 bases from V and 6 bases from J, the junction contained 2 bases not matched to a gene. This CDR3 spans 15 amino acids. The CDR3 loop is CASSLSGTGGHGYTF. In DNA form, the CDR3 reads TGTGCCAGCAGTTTATCCGGGACAGGGGGCCATGGCTACACCTTC.

The CDR3 DNA is TGTGCCAGCAGGGGACAGTGGCCCCAAGAGACCCAGTACTTC. The encoded protein is CASRGQWPQETQYF. The rearrangement uses TRBV7-9 and TRBJ2-5; 7 bases match TRBD1. After removal of 6 bases from V and 1 base from J, the junction contained 5 bases not matched to a gene. Germline values: CDR1 SEHNR, CDR2 FQNEAQ (reference sequence). The CDR3 consists of 14 residues.

The V gene is TRBV5-6, the J gene TRBJ2-1, with unresolved D. CDR3 length: 11 residues. Germline CDR1 reads SGHDT; CDR2 reads YYEEEE. The V end lost 5 bases, the J end lost 6 bases, and 6 bases lay between the germline ends. For the CDR3, the DNA is TGTGCCAGCAGTTTCGTCAATGAGCAGTTCTTC. Translating it yields CASSFVNEQFF.

The table lists this clone with a few counts. The chain employs TRBV30 and TRBJ1-1; D is ambiguous. Trimming cost V 1 base and J 1 base, with 13 bases left between them. The CDR3 contains 15 residues. Germline CDR1 and CDR2: GTSNPN and SVGIG (reference sequence). The CDR3: CAWSALGISNTEAFF. CDR3 bases: TGTGCCTGGAGTGCCCTCGGGATCTCGAACACTGAAGCTTTCTTT. The whole variable domain, remainder taken from reference TRBV30 and TRBJ1-1, is SQTIHQWPATLVQPVGSPLSLECTVEGTSNPNLYWYRQAAGRGLQLLFYSVGIGQISSEVPQNLSASRPQDRQFILSSKKLLLSDSGFYLCAWSALGISNTEAFFGQGTRLTVV.

V gene TRBV10-3 combines with J gene TRBJ1-1; D perhaps matches TRBD1 (6 bases). The CDR3 covers 15 residues. The germline V gene encodes CDR1 ENHRY and CDR2 SYGVKD. Trimming removed 2 bases from V and 0 bases from J, with 10 bases in between. The CDR3 spells CAISERTEMNTEAFF. CDR3 nucleotide sequence: TGTGCCATCAGTGAGAGGACAGAGATGAACACTGAAGCTTTCTTT.

V gene TRBV6-5 combines with J gene TRBJ2-7; 10 positions match TRBD1. The CDR3 is 15 amino acids. Unmatched junction bases numbered 5, after V lost 0 bases and J lost 6 bases. Germline V CDR1 and CDR2: MNHEY, SVGAGI. CDR3 nucleotides: TGTGCCAGCAGTTACTCGGCGACAGGGGGCTCCGAGCAGTACTTC. It translates to CASSYSATGGSEQYF.

J is TRBJ2-7 and V is TRBV6-1; tentative D call: TRBD2 (6 bases). V lost 1 base to trimming and J lost 0 bases, with 13 bases between them. Per the germline V gene, CDR1 is MNHNS and CDR2 is SASEGT. The CDR3 spans 16 residues. Here the CDR3 DNA reads TGTGCCAGCAGTGAAGGCCCAGCGGGCAGCTCCTACGAGCAGTACTTC. Translation: CASSEGPAGSSYEQYF.

This sequence joins TRBV9 and TRBJ1-2, with D hard to call. The CDR3 length is 17 residues. The germline CDR1 and CDR2 sequences are SGDLS and YYNGEE. Trimming stripped 0 bases from V and 0 bases from J, with 15 bases between. DNA of the CDR3: TGTGCCAGCAGCGTAGCTGGCAGGCAAACCTCTAACTATGGCTACACCTTC. This gives the protein CASSVAGRQTSNYGYTF.

This chain joins TRBV30 and TRBJ2-2; TRBD2 might be the D (5 bases). The ends were cut back, 0 bases at V and 0 bases at J, with 5 bases in the middle. Germline assignment: CDR1 GTSNPN and CDR2 SVGIG (reference sequence). This CDR3 spans 14 amino acids. CDR3 region: CAWSVGTNTGELFF. The CDR3 region has the DNA TGTGCCTGGAGTGTCGGGACGAACACCGGGGAGCTGTTTTTT.

This chain joins TRBV28 and TRBJ2-1; TRBD2 aligns across 9 bases. The CDR3 runs 15 residues. With 6 bases clipped from V and 9 bases from J, the junction kept 12 bases outside the gene matches. CDR1 and CDR2 (germline): MDHEN, SYDVKM. CDR3 nucleotides: TGTGCCAGCAGGTTTTTTAGCGGGAGTGGTGGTGAGCAGTTCTTC. Protein sequence: CASRFFSGSGGEQFF.

This sequence joins TRBV15 and TRBJ2-5, with D possibly matching TRBD2 (6 bases). Per the germline V gene, CDR1 is LNHNV and CDR2 is YYDKDF (reference sequence). V lost 6 bases and J lost 4, with 21 bases in between. The CDR3 runs 16 residues. The chain's CDR3 is CATRGEQGGRVETQYF. CDR3 bases: TGTGCCACCAGGGGGGAGCAGGGAGGAAGAGTAGAGACCCAGTACTTC.

V and J are TRBV27 and TRBJ2-5; D may be TRBD2 (6 bases). The V and J ends lost 7 bases and 5 bases respectively, with 17 bases between them. CDR1 and CDR2 (germline): MNHEY, SMNVEV (reference sequence). The CDR3 is 14 amino acids. This chain's CDR3 is CASKVADQGETQYF. CDR3 bases: TGTGCCAGCAAGGTAGCGGACCAAGGGGAGACCCAGTACTTC.